These 27 T cell receptor beta chains share one sample of origin, sequenced in a study of CD8 T cells in ankylosing spondylitis. TCRdb ran MiXCR on the 5' RACE reads and lists one entry per CDR3 protein. Of 150,000 to 200,000 distinct CDR3 sequences listed, roughly 20% are singletons. The source material was blood, either unsorted or a sorted T cell fraction (not recorded which). The receptor set was obtained from a male donor aged 10-29 years with ankylosing spondylitis or in good health (not recorded which).

This clonotype appeared many times. The chain has TRBV9 and TRBJ2-5; D unresolved. The length of the CDR3 is 12 residues. Germline assignment: CDR1 SGDLS and CDR2 YYNGEE. Trimming pared 1 base from V and 5 bases from J, leaving 6 bases between. The CDR3 spells CASSVRSETQYF. CDR3 sequence (DNA): TGTGCCAGCAGCGTAAGGAGTGAGACCCAGTACTTC.

Ten or more counts support this clonotype. The rearrangement joins TRBV7-2 to TRBJ1-5, with 9 bases identical to TRBD1. V dropped 5 bases and J dropped 7; count of bases not matched to a gene: 6. CDR1 is SGHTA, CDR2 FQGNSA, per germline. The CDR3 consists of 14 residues. CDR3 protein: CASSPRQGEQPQHF. The CDR3 DNA reads TGTGCCAGCAGCCCCAGACAGGGGGAACAGCCCCAGCATTTT.

This clonotype was detected ten times or more. The chain uses TRBV19 and TRBJ2-3; D might be TRBD1 (6 bases). V was pared by 3 bases and J by 1 base, with 17 bases between. This CDR3 region has 17 residues. CDR1 is LNHDA, CDR2 SQIVND, per germline (reference sequence). CDR3: CASSMATRGGGTDTQYF. The CDR3 DNA is TGTGCCAGTAGTATGGCAACTCGAGGGGGTGGCACAGATACGCAGTATTTT.

In this sample, this clonotype turned up many times. The chain links TRBV15 to TRBJ2-2; D unresolved. CDR3 size: 13 residues. Germline values: CDR1 LNHNV, CDR2 YYDKDF (reference sequence). V lost 5 bases, J lost 1 base, and 5 bases lay in between. The CDR3 loop is CATSSENTGELFF. The CDR3 region has the DNA TGTGCCACCAGCTCTGAGAACACCGGGGAGCTGTTTTTT.

This clonotype was counted many times. CDR3 residues: CASSGKAGRQETQYF. The CDR3 DNA is TGTGCCAGCAGCGGTAAGGCAGGGCGCCAAGAGACCCAGTACTTC. This chain links TRBV7-9 with TRBJ2-5, with D possibly matching TRBD1 (5 bases). CDR1 SEHNR and CDR2 FQNEAQ come from the germline V gene (reference sequence). CDR3 length: 15 amino acids. The V end lost 5 bases, the J end lost 1 base, and 14 bases lay between the germline ends. The full variable domain, in which reference TRBV7-9 and TRBJ2-5 provide the parts outside the CDR3, is DTGVSQNPRHKITKRGQNVTFRCDPISEHNRLYWYRQTLGQGPEFLTYFQNEAQLEKSRLLSDRFSAERPKGSFSTLEIQRTEQGDSAMYLCASSGKAGRQETQYFGPGTRLLVL.

V gene TRBV7-6 combines with J gene TRBJ2-5, with TRBD2 matching over 12 bases. V was clipped by 4 bases and J by 8 bases; unmatched bases: 8. The germline V gene encodes CDR1 SGHVS and CDR2 FNYEAQ. This CDR3 is 15 amino acids long. CDR3 bases: TGTGCCAGCAGCTCCCTAGCGGGAGGGCCTGAAACCCAGTACTTC. Protein product: CASSSLAGGPETQYF.

The V call is TRBV2, the J call TRBJ2-7, with TRBD1 matching 9 bases. V was pared by 6 bases and J by 7 bases, with 7 bases of the junction left unmatched. CDR1 SNHLY and CDR2 FYNNEI come from the germline V gene. This CDR3 contains 13 residues. CDR3 bases: TGTGCCAGCAGGGACAGGGGTTTGGGAGAGCAGTACGTC. Amino acid sequence: CASRDRGLGEQYV.

The chain is built from TRBV6-5 and TRBJ2-5, with 14 bases identical to TRBD2. The V and J ends lost 6 bases and 1 base, in that order; junction bases with no gene match: 13. The germline gives CDR1 MNHEY, CDR2 SVGAGI. The CDR3 is 19 residues long. CDR3: CASSPGLAGGPGLQETQYF. In nucleotides, the CDR3 is TGTGCCAGCAGCCCTGGACTAGCGGGAGGCCCGGGCCTCCAAGAGACCCAGTACTTC.

This chain uses TRBV20-1 with TRBJ2-1; the match to TRBD2 covers 8 bases. J lost 8 bases, V lost 2 bases, and 11 bases had no gene match. This CDR3 has 15 residues. CDR1 and CDR2 from the germline V gene are DFQATT and SNEGSKA (reference sequence). The CDR3 loop reads CSARSPGLGVHEQFF. The CDR3 nucleotides are TGCAGTGCTAGATCTCCGGGACTAGGGGTGCATGAGCAGTTCTTC.

This clonotype was picked up many times. The chain is built from TRBV7-2 and TRBJ2-1; TRBD1 or TRBD2 may be the D gene (5 bases each). Germline CDR1 and CDR2: SGHTA and FQGNSA. V was pared by 1 base and J by 2 bases, with 15 bases between. The CDR3 is made up of 17 amino acids. This CDR3 reads CASSLGLGRETYNEQFF. In DNA form, the CDR3 reads TGTGCCAGCAGCTTAGGTTTGGGCAGGGAGACCTACAATGAGCAGTTCTTC.

Only one count was recorded for this clonotype. CDR3: CAGDGGDNEQFF. The DNA for the CDR3 is TGTGCCGGCGATGGGGGGGACAATGAGCAGTTCTTC. The chain links TRBV2 to TRBJ2-1, with 7 bases identical to TRBD2. The CDR3 consists of 12 residues. The J segment lost 5 bases and the V segment lost 11 bases, leaving 6 bases of the junction unmatched. Germline V gene lookup returns CDR1 SNHLY and CDR2 FYNNEI.

This clonotype was recorded many times. CDR3 sequence reads: CASSLLAGQGEQYF. In DNA form, the CDR3 reads TGTGCCAGCAGTTTATTGGCAGGGCAGGGGGAGCAGTACTTC. The chain combines TRBV12-3 or TRBV12-4 with TRBJ2-7, with TRBD1 as a possible D gene (6 bases). V lost 2 bases to trimming and J lost 7 bases, with 15 bases between them. The CDR3 covers 14 residues.

Many counts were recorded for this clonotype. The rearrangement uses TRBV6-5 and TRBJ2-1; D possibly corresponds to TRBD1 (7 bases). Trimming cost V 5 bases and J 7 bases, with 21 bases left between them. This CDR3 contains 16 residues. CDR1 MNHEY and CDR2 SVGAGI come from the germline V gene. CDR3 in DNA: TGTGCCAGCAGTAGACCCGGGGGAAAGGGGGCAAATGAGCAGTTCTTC. Protein product: CASSRPGGKGANEQFF.

Ten or more counts support this clonotype. The chain links TRBV7-7 to TRBJ1-1; TRBD1 matches 8 bases. Trimming removed 7 bases from V and 5 bases from J; junction bases left unmatched: 9. Germline CDR1 reads SSHAT; CDR2 reads FNYEAQ (reference sequence). The CDR3 consists of 14 residues. The CDR3: CASILDRGWTEAFF. Here the CDR3 DNA reads TGTGCCAGCATTCTTGACAGGGGATGGACTGAAGCTTTCTTT.

This clonotype occurred many times. The chain employs TRBV12-3 or TRBV12-4 and TRBJ2-1, with 11 nucleotides matching TRBD2. The CDR3 totals 15 residues. Trimming at V came to 3 bases and at J to 9 bases, leaving 7 bases not matched to a gene. Written as DNA, the CDR3 is TGTGCCAGCAGTTTTGTGACTAGCGGGAATAGTGAGCAGTTCTTC. This translates into CASSFVTSGNSEQFF.

This clonotype was counted at least ten times. The genes are TRBV11-2 and TRBJ2-1; no clear D gene. The length of the CDR3 is 15 residues. V was pared by 7 bases and J by 0 bases, with 13 bases between. CDR1 is SGHAT and CDR2 is FQNNGV in the germline V gene. Here the CDR3 DNA reads TGTGCCAGCAACCCTATCAGATCCTCCTACAATGAGCAGTTCTTC. It yields the protein CASNPIRSSYNEQFF.

This chain links TRBV6-2 or TRBV6-3 with TRBJ2-7; weak D call: TRBD2 (6 bases). The CDR3 runs to 13 residues. V lost 6 bases, J lost 2 bases, and 11 bases lay in between. The germline V gene encodes CDR1 MNHEY and CDR2 SVGEGT. In DNA, the CDR3 is TGTGCCAGCAGACCCGGGGGAACCTACGAGCAGTACTTC. Its translation is CASRPGGTYEQYF.

This clonotype has a count of ten or more. The CDR3 spells CAWAGLAGANEQFF. The CDR3 bases are TGTGCCTGGGCCGGTCTAGCGGGAGCCAATGAGCAGTTCTTC. The gene calls are TRBV30 and TRBJ2-1, with TRBD2 matching 10 bases. The length of the CDR3 is 14 residues. V dropped 5 bases and J dropped 6; count of bases not matched to a gene: 7. Germline-derived CDR1 and CDR2 are GTSNPN and SVGIG (reference sequence).

This clonotype has just a few counts. Given a much more abundant clone one base away, this may be a read error. V usage is TRBV6-4 and J usage is TRBJ2-3; no firm D call. The V end was cut by 3 bases, the J end by 4 bases, with 5 bases between. The CDR3 length is 12 residues. CDR1 is MRHNA and CDR2 is SNTAGT in the germline V gene. CDR3 sequence (DNA): TGTGCCAGCAGTGAAGGGTCAGATACGCAGTATTTT. Its translation: CASSEGSDTQYF.

This clonotype was seen repeatedly, ten times or more. V is TRBV29-1 and J is TRBJ2-1, with D unclear. This CDR3 spans 11 amino acids. Germline V gives CDR1 SQVTM, CDR2 ANQGSEA. V shed 4 bases and J shed 7 bases, with 8 bases lying between them. CDR3 bases: TGCAGCGTTGCGATTGGTAATGAGCAGTTCTTC. Amino acids: CSVAIGNEQFF.

This clonotype came up many times. V gene TRBV7-8 combines with J gene TRBJ2-5, with 8 bases that match TRBD1. V trimming: 5 bases; J trimming: 5 bases; junction bases outside the gene matches: 7. In germline, CDR1 is SGHVS, CDR2 FQNEAQ. The CDR3 covers 14 residues. The CDR3 bases are TGTGCCAGCAGCCCACAGGGGGGCGGGGAGACCCAGTACTTC. This encodes CASSPQGGGETQYF.

V is TRBV6-5 and J is TRBJ2-7; TRBD2 might be the D (6 bases). V lost 2 bases, J lost 3 bases, and 11 bases lay in between. The CDR3 length is 14 residues. Germline CDR1 and CDR2: MNHEY and SVGAGI. CDR3 sequence: CASSYLEGSYEQYF. CDR3 DNA sequence: TGTGCCAGCAGTTACCTGGAGGGGAGCTACGAGCAGTACTTC.

At least ten counts were recorded for this clonotype. This chain connects TRBV3-1 to TRBJ2-4, with 7 bases that match TRBD1. This CDR3 is 19 amino acids long. Germline CDR1 is LGHDT and CDR2 is YNNKEL (reference sequence). J lost 3 bases, V lost 5 bases, and 19 bases had no gene match. This CDR3 is CASSTTGTAIEFGKNIQYF. The CDR3 bases are TGTGCCAGCAGCACTACCGGGACAGCCATTGAATTTGGCAAAAACATTCAGTACTTC.

This clonotype came up many times. This chain uses TRBV29-1 with TRBJ2-1, with 10 bases that match TRBD2. Germline V gives CDR1 SQVTM, CDR2 ANQGSEA. Trimming at V came to 4 bases and at J to 7 bases, leaving 4 bases not matched to a gene. The CDR3 spans 13 residues. CDR3 amino acids: CSVGTSGKNEQFF. The CDR3 DNA reads as TGCAGCGTTGGCACTAGCGGGAAGAATGAGCAGTTCTTC.

V gene TRBV23-1 combines with J gene TRBJ2-7; D unresolved. TRBV23-1 is treated as an ORF (open reading frame) with a function not yet certain. V lost 0 bases and J 0 bases, leaving 9 bases between the germline ends. The CDR3 covers 15 residues. The CDR3, as DNA: TGCGCCAGCAGTCAATCAAGGGCGGACTCCTACGAGCAGTACTTC. It yields the protein CASSQSRADSYEQYF.

This clonotype appeared a few times. V and J are TRBV18 and TRBJ2-2, with a possible D match to TRBD2 (6 bases). Germline CDR1 and CDR2: KGHSH and LQKENI. CDR3 length: 16 residues. V lost 2 bases, J lost 2 bases, and 12 bases lay in between. The CDR3, as DNA: TGTGCCAGCTCACCAGCTCGGGGAGGAAACACCGGGGAGCTGTTTTTT. This gives the protein CASSPARGGNTGELFF.

This clonotype was recorded at least ten times. The CDR3 DNA is TGCGCCAGCAGCTTAACGGGACATTCCTCCTACGAGCAGTACTTC. Its translation is CASSLTGHSSYEQYF. This chain joins TRBV5-1 and TRBJ2-7; a possible D gene is TRBD1 (6 bases). CDR1 is SGHRS, CDR2 YFSETQ, per germline. The V and J ends lost 2 bases and 0 bases respectively, with 12 bases between them. The CDR3 loop spans 15 amino acids.